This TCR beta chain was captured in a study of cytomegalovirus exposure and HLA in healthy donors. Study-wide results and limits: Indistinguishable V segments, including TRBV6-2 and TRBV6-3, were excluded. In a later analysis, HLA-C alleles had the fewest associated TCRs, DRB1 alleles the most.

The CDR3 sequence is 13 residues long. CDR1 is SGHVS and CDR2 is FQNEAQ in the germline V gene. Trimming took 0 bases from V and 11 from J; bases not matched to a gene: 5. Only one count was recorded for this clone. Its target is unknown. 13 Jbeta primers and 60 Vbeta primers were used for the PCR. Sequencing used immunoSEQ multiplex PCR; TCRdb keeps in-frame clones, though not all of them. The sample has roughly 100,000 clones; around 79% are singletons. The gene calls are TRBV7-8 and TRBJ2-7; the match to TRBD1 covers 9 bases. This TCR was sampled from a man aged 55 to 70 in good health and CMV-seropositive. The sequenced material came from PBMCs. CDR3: CASSLAGTGWEYF. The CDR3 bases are TGTGCCAGCAGCTTAGCCGGGACAGGGTGGGAGTACTTC.